This T cell receptor (beta chain) derives from a study of blood T cell repertoires in COVID-19. Study background: Sites in the United States, Italy and Spain provided acute and convalescent COVID-19 samples. PBMCs, B-cell-depleted T cells, or T cells were the source of the cDNA or gDNA that made up the material.

Germline trimming cut 6 bases from V and 5 bases from J; bases unmatched to any gene: 7. CDR1 and CDR2 (germline): MNHEY, SVGAGI. This CDR3 is 14 amino acids long. In the original processing: Amplification from reference gene primers served as the basis for estimated nucleated cell counts. Sequencing was performed with immunoSEQ multiplex PCR; in TCRdb, only in-frame clones are kept and a portion is missing. V and J calls and clone size follow that table, whereas D and trimming were derived from the DNA. The repertoire holds 150,000 to 200,000 clones, with 70% to 90% as singletons. The receptor comes from a man between 70 and 80 years old with active or convalescent COVID-19. The sample taken for sequencing was peripheral blood. The chain uses TRBV6-5 and TRBJ2-4; 7 positions agree with TRBD1. The CDR3 is CASRKSGTENIQYF. The CDR3 nucleotides read TGTGCCAGCAGAAAATCCGGGACAGAAAACATTCAGTACTTC.